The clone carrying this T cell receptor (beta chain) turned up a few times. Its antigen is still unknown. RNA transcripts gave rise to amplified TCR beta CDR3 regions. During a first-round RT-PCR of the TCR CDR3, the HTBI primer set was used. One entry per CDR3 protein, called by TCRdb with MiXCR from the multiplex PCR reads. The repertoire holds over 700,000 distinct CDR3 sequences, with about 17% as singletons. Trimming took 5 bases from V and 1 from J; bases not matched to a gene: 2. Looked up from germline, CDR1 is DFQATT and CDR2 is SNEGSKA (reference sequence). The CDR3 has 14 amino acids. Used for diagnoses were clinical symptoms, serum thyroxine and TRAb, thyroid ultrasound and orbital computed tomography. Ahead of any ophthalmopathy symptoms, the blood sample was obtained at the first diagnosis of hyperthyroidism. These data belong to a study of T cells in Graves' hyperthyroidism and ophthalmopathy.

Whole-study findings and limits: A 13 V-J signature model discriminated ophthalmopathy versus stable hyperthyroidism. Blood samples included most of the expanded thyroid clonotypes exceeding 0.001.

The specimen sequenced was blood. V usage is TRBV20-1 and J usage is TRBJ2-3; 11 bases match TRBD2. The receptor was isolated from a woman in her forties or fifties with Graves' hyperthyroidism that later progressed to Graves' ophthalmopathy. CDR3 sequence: CSAFSGGGTDTQYF. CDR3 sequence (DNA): TGCAGTGCTTTTAGCGGGGGGGGCACAGATACGCAGTATTTT.